Listed below are T cell receptor beta chains from one sample, sequenced in a study of T cells after yellow fever vaccination. TCRdb passed the 5' RACE reads through MiXCR, listing each CDR3 protein once. The repertoire consists of 500,000 to 550,000 distinct CDR3 sequences, with less than 25% occurring once and the leading ten covering 15% to 20%. Sample: PBMCs, taken roughly 20 days after the first yellow fever vaccination. These receptors came from a man aged 18 to 30 who received the YFV17D yellow fever vaccine. CDR3s include the opening cysteine and the closing phenylalanine or tryptophan. The order of the fields is clone size, J gene, D gene, V gene, CDR3 protein, CDR3 DNA. D genes are given only for firm matches. Clone sizes are given selectively: once, few, many, or a class where the clone is expanded.

clone size: few
J gene: TRBJ2-1
D gene: TRBD1
V gene: TRBV3-1
CDR3 protein: CASSQLQGPYNEQFF
CDR3 DNA: TGTGCCAGCAGCCAACTACAGGGGCCCTACAATGAGCAGTTCTTC

clone size: once
J gene: TRBJ2-3
D gene: -
V gene: TRBV18
CDR3 protein: CASSPTQGVIDTQYF
CDR3 DNA: TGTGCCAGCTCACCAACACAGGGCGTGATAGATACGCAGTATTTT

clone size: -
J gene: TRBJ2-3
D gene: -
V gene: TRBV30
CDR3 protein: CAWSPWTDTQYF
CDR3 DNA: TGTGCCTGGAGCCCCTGGACAGATACGCAGTATTTT

clone size: -
J gene: TRBJ2-2
D gene: -
V gene: TRBV3-1
CDR3 protein: CTFSIYPRTGTITGELFF
CDR3 DNA: TGTACCTTCAGTATATACCCCAGAACTGGGACAATCACCGGGGAGCTGTTTTTT

clone size: -
J gene: TRBJ2-2
D gene: TRBD2
V gene: TRBV20-1
CDR3 protein: CSARDRRGGPGELFF
CDR3 DNA: TGCAGTGCTAGAGATCGGCGGGGGGGTCCCGGGGAGCTGTTTTTT

clone size: few
J gene: TRBJ2-7
D gene: TRBD2
V gene: TRBV7-2
CDR3 protein: CASSPRLAGASYEQYF
CDR3 DNA: TGTGCCAGCAGCCCGAGACTAGCGGGGGCCTCCTACGAGCAGTACTTC

clone size: -
J gene: TRBJ2-5
D gene: TRBD1
V gene: TRBV7-9
CDR3 protein: CASSIITGALEETQYF
CDR3 DNA: TGTGCCAGCAGCATAATTACAGGGGCGCTAGAGGAGACCCAGTACTTC

clone size: -
J gene: TRBJ1-6
D gene: -
V gene: TRBV6-2/TRBV6-3
CDR3 protein: CASLGTYNSPLHF
CDR3 DNA: TGTGCCAGCCTCGGGACCTATAATTCACCCCTCCACTTT

clone size: -
J gene: TRBJ1-3
D gene: TRBD1
V gene: TRBV2
CDR3 protein: CASRTGYMRGNTIYF
CDR3 DNA: TGTGCCAGCAGGACAGGGTATATGAGGGGAAACACCATATATTTT

clone size: many
J gene: TRBJ2-7
D gene: -
V gene: TRBV7-2
CDR3 protein: CASSLAGGYEQYF
CDR3 DNA: TGTGCCAGCAGCTTAGCAGGGGGCTACGAGCAGTACTTC

clone size: -
J gene: TRBJ1-2
D gene: -
V gene: TRBV4-1
CDR3 protein: CASSQDPGDYGYTF
CDR3 DNA: TGCGCCAGCAGCCAAGACCCAGGGGACTATGGCTACACCTTC

clone size: -
J gene: TRBJ1-2
D gene: -
V gene: TRBV28
CDR3 protein: CASTFPGVDYGYTF
CDR3 DNA: TGTGCCAGCACTTTTCCCGGGGTGGACTATGGCTACACCTTC

clone size: few
J gene: TRBJ2-2
D gene: -
V gene: TRBV5-6
CDR3 protein: CASSLYVGSLPTGELFF
CDR3 DNA: TGTGCCAGCAGCTTGTATGTGGGCTCACTCCCCACCGGGGAGCTGTTTTTT

clone size: few
J gene: TRBJ2-4
D gene: TRBD2
V gene: TRBV7-3
CDR3 protein: CASRLLAGDKNIQYF
CDR3 DNA: TGTGCCAGCAGGTTGCTAGCGGGGGACAAAAACATTCAGTACTTC

clone size: few
J gene: TRBJ1-3
D gene: -
V gene: TRBV10-3
CDR3 protein: CAIGGGSLGNTIYF
CDR3 DNA: TGTGCCATCGGAGGGGGATCCCTTGGAAACACCATATATTTT

clone size: few
J gene: TRBJ2-2
D gene: -
V gene: TRBV18
CDR3 protein: CASSPKGFNGELFF
CDR3 DNA: TGTGCCAGCTCACCAAAAGGGTTCAACGGGGAGCTGTTTTTT

clone size: -
J gene: TRBJ2-1
D gene: -
V gene: TRBV7-3
CDR3 protein: CASSLYVLGEQFF
CDR3 DNA: TGTGCCAGCAGCTTATACGTTCTCGGTGAGCAGTTCTTC

clone size: many
J gene: TRBJ1-6
D gene: -
V gene: TRBV10-3
CDR3 protein: CAISESGEGSPLHF
CDR3 DNA: TGTGCCATCAGTGAGTCCGGGGAGGGGTCACCCCTCCACTTT

clone size: -
J gene: TRBJ1-2
D gene: -
V gene: TRBV7-8
CDR3 protein: CASSTGRTKFYGYTF
CDR3 DNA: TGTGCCAGCAGCACCGGACGGACCAAATTCTATGGCTACACCTTC

clone size: -
J gene: TRBJ1-6
D gene: TRBD1
V gene: TRBV20-1
CDR3 protein: CSARRSDRDFSSPLHF
CDR3 DNA: TGCAGTGCTAGGCGTTCGGACAGGGATTTCAGTTCACCCCTCCACTTT

clone size: -
J gene: TRBJ1-2
D gene: -
V gene: TRBV2
CDR3 protein: CASSEVDGYGYTF
CDR3 DNA: TGTGCCAGCAGTGAAGTCGACGGGTATGGCTACACCTTC

clone size: -
J gene: TRBJ2-3
D gene: TRBD2
V gene: TRBV5-4
CDR3 protein: CASSPEGRGVADTQYF
CDR3 DNA: TGTGCCAGCAGCCCGGAAGGCCGGGGGGTGGCTGATACGCAGTATTTT

clone size: -
J gene: TRBJ1-5
D gene: -
V gene: TRBV12-3/TRBV12-4
CDR3 protein: CASSSHIRGQPQHF
CDR3 DNA: TGTGCCAGCAGTTCCCACATCCGGGGTCAACCCCAGCATTTT

clone size: few
J gene: TRBJ2-7
D gene: -
V gene: TRBV20-1
CDR3 protein: CSATVGDYEQYF
CDR3 DNA: TGCAGTGCTACTGTAGGGGACTACGAGCAGTACTTC

clone size: few
J gene: TRBJ2-2
D gene: -
V gene: TRBV24-1
CDR3 protein: CATSDPLRDPGTGELFF
CDR3 DNA: TGTGCCACCAGTGATCCTCTCCGGGACCCGGGCACCGGGGAGCTGTTTTTT

clone size: -
J gene: TRBJ2-2
D gene: -
V gene: TRBV4-1
CDR3 protein: CASSWSTGELFF
CDR3 DNA: TGCGCCAGCAGTTGGAGCACCGGGGAGCTGTTTTTT

clone size: few
J gene: TRBJ1-1
D gene: -
V gene: TRBV20-1
CDR3 protein: CSAITGVQPEAFF
CDR3 DNA: TGCAGTGCTATTACGGGAGTTCAACCCGAAGCTTTCTTT

clone size: few
J gene: TRBJ2-1
D gene: -
V gene: TRBV10-3
CDR3 protein: CACRVDRSYNEQFF
CDR3 DNA: TGTGCCTGCCGGGTGGACAGATCCTACAATGAGCAGTTCTTC

clone size: -
J gene: TRBJ1-1
D gene: -
V gene: TRBV20-1
CDR3 protein: CSARDHQGHRNTEAFF
CDR3 DNA: TGCAGTGCTAGAGATCACCAGGGGCATAGGAACACTGAAGCTTTCTTT

clone size: few
J gene: TRBJ2-5
D gene: -
V gene: TRBV25-1
CDR3 protein: CASSSGTQYF
CDR3 DNA: TGTGCCAGCAGTTCCGGGACCCAGTACTTC

clone size: few
J gene: TRBJ2-4
D gene: -
V gene: TRBV20-1
CDR3 protein: CSTPGSQVAKNIQYF
CDR3 DNA: TGCAGTACCCCTGGGAGCCAAGTAGCCAAAAACATTCAGTACTTC

clone size: few
J gene: TRBJ1-2
D gene: -
V gene: TRBV9
CDR3 protein: CASSAGGSGQGGGYTF
CDR3 DNA: TGTGCCAGCAGCGCCGGGGGATCGGGTCAGGGAGGCGGCTACACCTTC

clone size: few
J gene: TRBJ1-1
D gene: -
V gene: TRBV7-9
CDR3 protein: CASSFVARGTEAFF
CDR3 DNA: TGTGCCAGCAGCTTCGTCGCTAGGGGCACTGAAGCTTTCTTT

clone size: few
J gene: TRBJ2-7
D gene: -
V gene: TRBV19
CDR3 protein: CASTEGPLYEQYF
CDR3 DNA: TGTGCCAGTACCGAGGGCCCCCTCTACGAGCAGTACTTC